The 16 T cell receptor beta chains in this list originate from one sample, sequenced in a study of shared clonotypes between healthy human individuals (dated by TCRdb to 2020 to 2022). The library was generated by the immunoSEQ multiplex PCR assay. TCRdb re-hosts the immuneACCESS table, in-frame sequences only. Its copies lack some clones; in the studies checked, an unresolved V gene accounts for under half of them, and the cause for the rest is not known. The table for this sample lists fewer than 600,000 clones; 77% of them were counted only once. The top ten hold around 12% of the sample. The material sequenced was PBMCs. Receptors were obtained from a woman aged 35 to 49 in good health. Some clones in this sample may be carry-over from other donors' samples.

V gene TRBV29-1 combines with J gene TRBJ2-5, with 7 bases that match TRBD1. With the DNA end fitting TRBJ2-7 better, the J assignment may be wrong. This CDR3 region has 13 residues. Germline lookup yields CDR1 SQVTM and CDR2 ANQGSEA. The DNA for the CDR3 is TGCAGCGTTGCGGGGACAGAGCCCTACGAGCAGTACTTC. Translated: CSVAGTEPYEQYF.

In this sample, this clone turned up many times. A much larger clone lies one base from this, so it may be a read error. Other nucleotide sequences from this sample produce the same CDR3. The chain uses TRBV29-1 and TRBJ2-7; D could derive from TRBD1 or TRBD2 (5 bases each). Trimming took 4 bases from V and 7 from J, leaving 17 bases between them. The CDR3 length is 13 residues. Germline CDR1 reads SQVTM; CDR2 reads ANQGSEA. The CDR3 loop reads CSVAGLKSGEQYF. The DNA of the CDR3 is TGCAGCGTTGCGGGGCTCAAAAGCGGAGAGCAGTACTTC.

The gene calls are TRBV6-6 and TRBJ2-7; TRBD2 agrees at 9 bases. Germline V CDR1 and CDR2: MNHNY, SVGAGI (reference sequence). With V trimmed by 4 bases and J by 5 bases, 12 bases remained unmatched. CDR3 length equals 16 residues. CDR3 nucleotide sequence: TGTGCCAGCAGTTCAGTACTGGCTAGCGGGAACGACGAGCAGTACTTC. Its translation: CASSSVLASGNDEQYF.

The CDR3 here is CASSTAGFSYEQYF. The CDR3 nucleotides are TGTGCCAGCAGCACAGCGGGGTTCTCCTACGAGCAGTACTTC. The chain links TRBV7-8 to TRBJ2-7; 7 bases map to TRBD2. The CDR3 consists of 14 residues. V shed 5 bases, J shed 0 bases, and the junction held 4 bases outside the gene matches. Germline V lookup: CDR1 SGHVS, CDR2 FQNEAQ. Filled out from reference TRBV7-8 and TRBJ2-7, the complete variable domain reads GAGVSQSPRYKVAKRGQDVALRCDPISGHVSLFWYQQALGQGPEFLTYFQNEAQLDKSGLPSDRFFAERPEGSVSTLKIQRTQQEDSAVYLCASSTAGFSYEQYFGPGTRLTVT.

As concerns this clone: This likely reflects a read error, since a far larger clone is one base away. J is TRBJ1-5 and V is TRBV6-5, with TRBD1 as a possible D gene (5 bases). The V end was cut by 8 bases, the J end by 6 bases, with 20 bases between. The CDR3 is 15 amino acids. Germline V gives CDR1 MNHEY, CDR2 SVGAGI. CDR3 sequence reads: CASGPQWGGSQPQHF. For the CDR3, the DNA is TGTGCCAGCGGTCCACAGTGGGGGGGGAGTCAGCCCCAGCATTTT.

V and J are TRBV27 and TRBJ2-1; 11 bases agree with TRBD2. This CDR3 is 16 amino acids long. Germline CDR1 MNHEY, CDR2 SMNVEV (reference sequence). V lost 4 bases, J lost 8 bases, and 10 bases stayed unmatched. CDR3 residues: CASSSPTSGRLYEQFF. The CDR3 coding sequence is TGTGCCAGCAGTTCGCCAACTAGCGGGAGACTGTATGAGCAGTTCTTC.

V gene TRBV2 combines with J gene TRBJ2-3, with 8 nucleotides matching TRBD2. The V gene's germline CDR1 is SNHLY and CDR2 FYNNEI. This CDR3 has 13 amino acids. Trimming cost V 11 bases and J 4 bases; bases outside gene matches: 8. CDR3 region: CAHSGGSADTQYF. For the CDR3, the DNA is TGTGCCCACAGCGGGGGTAGCGCAGATACGCAGTATTTT.

The chain links TRBV30 to TRBJ1-5, with 9 bases that match TRBD1. CDR3 size: 15 residues. CDR1 and CDR2 (germline): GTSNPN, SVGIG (reference sequence). The chain's CDR3 is CATGQGHGSNQPQHF. The CDR3, as DNA: TGTGCAACGGGACAGGGCCACGGAAGCAATCAGCCCCAGCATTTT.

The chain carries TRBV28 and TRBJ1-5, with 9 bases aligning to TRBD1. The CDR3 is 15 amino acids. Looked up from germline, CDR1 is MDHEN and CDR2 is SYDVKM. The trim removed 7 bases at V and 5 bases at J, leaving 9 bases unmatched. DNA for the CDR3: TGTGCCAGCATCCCTCCGACAGGGGGGGATCAGCCCCAGCATTTT. This codes for CASIPPTGGDQPQHF. Together with reference TRBV28 and TRBJ1-5, the CDR3 gives the full variable domain: DVKVTQSSRYLVKRTGEKVFLECVQDMDHENMFWYRQDPGLGLRLIYFSYDVKMKEKGDIPEGYSVSREKKERFSLILESASTNQTSMYLCASIPPTGGDQPQHFGDGTRLSIL.

A single count supports this clone. V gene TRBV7-2 combines with J gene TRBJ2-7, with 8 positions matching TRBD1. J gave up 4 bases and V 1 base, and 6 bases lay outside the gene matches. CDR3 size: 15 residues. The V gene's germline CDR1 is SGHTA and CDR2 FQGNSA. CDR3 DNA sequence: TGTGCCAGCAGCTTAGGGCCGGGACAGGCTTACGAGCAGTACTTC. It yields the protein CASSLGPGQAYEQYF.

This clone was observed at least ten times. The chain joins TRBV2 to TRBJ2-5, with D tentatively TRBD1 (6 bases). V was cut by 8 bases and J by 4 bases, with 11 bases left in between. This CDR3 is built from 12 residues. The V gene's germline CDR1 is SNHLY and CDR2 FYNNEI. This CDR3 is CASLDSGETQYF. The CDR3 nucleotides are TGTGCCAGCCTGGACAGCGGAGAGACCCAGTACTTC. Filled out from reference TRBV2 and TRBJ2-5, the complete variable domain reads EPEVTQTPSHQVTQMGQEVILRCVPISNHLYFYWYRQILGQKVEFLVSFYNNEISEKSEIFDDQFSVERPDGSNFTLKIRSTKLEDSAMYFCASLDSGETQYFGPGTRLLVL.

The sample holds a few counts of this clone. This chain connects TRBV27 to TRBJ1-2, with TRBD1 as a possible D gene (6 bases). V was shortened by 3 bases and J by 0 bases, with 8 bases between the two germline ends. Germline V gene data show CDR1 as MNHEY and CDR2 as SMNVEV (reference sequence). There are 14 residues in the CDR3. CDR3 amino acids: CASSLDRANYGYTF. For the CDR3, the DNA is TGTGCCAGCAGTTTGGACAGAGCTAACTATGGCTACACCTTC.

The J gene is TRBJ1-1, the V gene TRBV9, with D uncertain. The germline V and J ends were trimmed by 3 bases and 2 bases, with 5 bases remaining between them. Germline lookup yields CDR1 SGDLS and CDR2 YYNGEE. The CDR3 has 12 amino acids. The CDR3 DNA reads as TGTGCCAGCAGCGGAACCAACACTGAAGCTTTCTTT. Protein: CASSGTNTEAFF. Combining the CDR3 with reference TRBV9 and TRBJ1-1 gives the whole variable domain DSGVTQTPKHLITATGQRVTLRCSPRSGDLSVYWYQQSLDQGLQFLIQYYNGEERAKGNILERFSAQQFPDLHSELNLSSLELGDSALYFCASSGTNTEAFFGQGTRLTVV.

This clone has more than one count but fewer than ten. A read error is the likely source, as a far larger clone sits one nucleotide away. V usage is TRBV30 and J usage is TRBJ2-3; TRBD2 agrees at 8 bases. Trimming cost V 8 bases and J 4 bases; bases outside gene matches: 11. Germline CDR1 is GTSNPN and CDR2 is SVGIG (reference sequence). CDR3 length equals 14 residues. The DNA for the CDR3 is TGTGCCCCAACTCAGCGGGAGTCGCCAGATACGCAGTATTTT. It yields the protein CAPTQRESPDTQYF.

About this clone itself: A far larger clone is one nucleotide away, so this likely arose from a read error. Other DNA sequences within the sample encode an identical CDR3. This sequence joins TRBV7-2 and TRBJ1-1; 7 positions agree with TRBD1. The CDR3 loop spans 14 amino acids. CDR1 and CDR2 (germline): SGHTA, FQGNSA. The CDR3 DNA follows: TGTGCTAGCAGCATCGGGACAGCGAACACTGAAGCTTTCTTT. As protein: CASSIGTANTEAFF.

The V gene is TRBV4-1, the J gene TRBJ2-5; TRBD2 matches at 7 bases. CDR3 length: 13 amino acids. The V segment lost 5 bases and the J segment 5 bases; nucleotides outside the gene matches: 5. CDR1 and CDR2 from the germline V gene are MGHRA and YSYEKL. DNA of the CDR3: TGCGCCAGCAGCGGCGGGAGAGGGGAGACCCAGTACTTC. It specifies CASSGGRGETQYF.